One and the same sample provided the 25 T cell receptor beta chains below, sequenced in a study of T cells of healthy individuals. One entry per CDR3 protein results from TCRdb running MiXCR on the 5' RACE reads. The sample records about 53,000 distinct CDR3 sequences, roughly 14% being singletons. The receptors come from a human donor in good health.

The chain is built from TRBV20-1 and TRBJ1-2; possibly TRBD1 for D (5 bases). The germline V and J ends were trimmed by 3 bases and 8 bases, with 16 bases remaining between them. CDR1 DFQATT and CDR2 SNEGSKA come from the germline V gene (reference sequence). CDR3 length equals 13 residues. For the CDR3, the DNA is TGCAGTGCTAGTCTCCGGCTTAGGGACGGCTACACCTTC. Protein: CSASLRLRDGYTF.

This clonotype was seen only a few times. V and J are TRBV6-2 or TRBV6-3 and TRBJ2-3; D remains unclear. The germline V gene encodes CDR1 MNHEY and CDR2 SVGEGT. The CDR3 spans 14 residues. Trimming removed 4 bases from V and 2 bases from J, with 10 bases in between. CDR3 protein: CASSSGLHTDTQYF. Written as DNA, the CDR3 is TGTGCCAGCAGTTCCGGGCTCCACACAGATACGCAGTATTTT.

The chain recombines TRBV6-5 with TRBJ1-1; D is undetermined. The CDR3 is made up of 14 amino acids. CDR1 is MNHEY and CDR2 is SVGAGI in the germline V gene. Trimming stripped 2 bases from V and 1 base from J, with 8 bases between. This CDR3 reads CASSYHSGNTEAFF. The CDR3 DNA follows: TGTGCCAGCAGTTACCACTCGGGGAACACTGAAGCTTTCTTT.

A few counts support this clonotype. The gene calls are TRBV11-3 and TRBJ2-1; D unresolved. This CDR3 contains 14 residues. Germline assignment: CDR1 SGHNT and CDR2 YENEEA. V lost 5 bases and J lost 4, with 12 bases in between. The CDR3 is CASSPGRVYNEQFF. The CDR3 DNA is TGTGCCAGCAGCCCAGGACGGGTGTACAATGAGCAGTTCTTC.

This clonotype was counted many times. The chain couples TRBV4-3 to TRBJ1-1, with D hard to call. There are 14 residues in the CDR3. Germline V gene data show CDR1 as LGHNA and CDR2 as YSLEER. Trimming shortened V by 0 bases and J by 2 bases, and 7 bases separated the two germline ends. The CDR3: CASSQDWVNTEAFF. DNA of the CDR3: TGCGCCAGCAGCCAAGATTGGGTTAACACTGAAGCTTTCTTT.

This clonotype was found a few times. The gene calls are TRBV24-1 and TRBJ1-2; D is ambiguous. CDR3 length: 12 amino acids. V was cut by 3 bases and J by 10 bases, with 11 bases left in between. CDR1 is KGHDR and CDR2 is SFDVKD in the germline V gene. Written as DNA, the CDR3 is TGTGCCACCAGTGATGCGGGATCTACCTACACCTTC. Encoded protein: CATSDAGSTYTF.

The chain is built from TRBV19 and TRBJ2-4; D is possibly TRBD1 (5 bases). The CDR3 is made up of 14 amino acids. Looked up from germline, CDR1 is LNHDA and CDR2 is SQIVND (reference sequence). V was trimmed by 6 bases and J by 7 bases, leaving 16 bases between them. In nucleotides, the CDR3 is TGTGCCAGTAGCCCCGGGCCAAGGGGTAACATTCAGTACTTC. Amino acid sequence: CASSPGPRGNIQYF.

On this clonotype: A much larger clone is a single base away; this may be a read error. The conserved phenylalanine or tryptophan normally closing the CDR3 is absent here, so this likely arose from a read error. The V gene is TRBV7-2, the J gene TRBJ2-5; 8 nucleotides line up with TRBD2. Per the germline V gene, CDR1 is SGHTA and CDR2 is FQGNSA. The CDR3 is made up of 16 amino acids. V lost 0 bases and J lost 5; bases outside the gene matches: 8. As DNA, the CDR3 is TGTGCCAGCAGCTTAGCAAGCGGGAGAAAGATGGAGACCCAGTACTTA. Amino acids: CASSLASGRKMETQYL.

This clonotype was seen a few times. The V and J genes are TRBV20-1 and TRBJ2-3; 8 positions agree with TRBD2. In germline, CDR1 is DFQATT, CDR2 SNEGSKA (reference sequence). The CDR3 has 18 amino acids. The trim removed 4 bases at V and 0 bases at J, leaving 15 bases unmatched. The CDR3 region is CSATLRGGGPPSTDTQYF. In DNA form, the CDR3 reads TGCAGTGCTACCCTCCGGGGGGGAGGGCCGCCTAGCACAGATACGCAGTATTTT.

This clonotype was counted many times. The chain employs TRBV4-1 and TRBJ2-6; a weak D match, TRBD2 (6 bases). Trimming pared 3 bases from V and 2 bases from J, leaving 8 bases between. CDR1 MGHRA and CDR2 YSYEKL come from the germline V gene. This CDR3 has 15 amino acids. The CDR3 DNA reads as TGCGCCAGCAGCCAGGGACTTACTGGGGCCAACGTCCTGACTTTC. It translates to CASSQGLTGANVLTF.

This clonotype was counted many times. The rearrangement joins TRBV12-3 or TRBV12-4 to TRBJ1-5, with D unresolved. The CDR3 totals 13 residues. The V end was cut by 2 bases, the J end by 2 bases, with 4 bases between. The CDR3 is CASSLNGNQPQHF. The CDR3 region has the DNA TGTGCCAGCAGTTTAAATGGCAATCAGCCCCAGCATTTT.

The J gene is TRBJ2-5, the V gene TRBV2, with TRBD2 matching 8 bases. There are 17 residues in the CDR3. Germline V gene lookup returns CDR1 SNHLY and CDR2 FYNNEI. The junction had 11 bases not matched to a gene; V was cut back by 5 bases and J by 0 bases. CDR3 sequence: CASSRGSGGLYQETQYF. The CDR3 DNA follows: TGTGCCAGCAGTCGGGGGAGCGGGGGCCTGTACCAAGAGACCCAGTACTTC.

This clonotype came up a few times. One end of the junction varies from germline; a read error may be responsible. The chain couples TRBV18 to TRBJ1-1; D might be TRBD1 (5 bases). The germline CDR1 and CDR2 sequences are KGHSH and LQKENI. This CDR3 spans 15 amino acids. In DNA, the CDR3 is TGTGCCAGCTCCCCACCGGGACGACTGAACACTGAAGCTTTCTTT. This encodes CASSPPGRLNTEAFF.

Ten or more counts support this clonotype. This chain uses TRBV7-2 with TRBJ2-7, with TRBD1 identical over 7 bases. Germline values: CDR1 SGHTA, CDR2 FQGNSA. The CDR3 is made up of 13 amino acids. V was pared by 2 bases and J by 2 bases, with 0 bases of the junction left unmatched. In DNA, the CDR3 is TGTGCCAGCAGCTTACAGGGGGCCTACGAGCAGTACTTC. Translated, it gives CASSLQGAYEQYF.

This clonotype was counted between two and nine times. CDR3 DNA: TGCGCCAGCAGCCATGATGGACAGGGGGGAGAGCAGTACTTC. This translates into CASSHDGQGGEQYF. The chain couples TRBV4-3 to TRBJ2-7; 10 nucleotides match TRBD1. The CDR3 has 14 amino acids. CDR1 is LGHNA, CDR2 YSLEER, per germline. V dropped 3 bases and J dropped 7; count of bases not matched to a gene: 6.

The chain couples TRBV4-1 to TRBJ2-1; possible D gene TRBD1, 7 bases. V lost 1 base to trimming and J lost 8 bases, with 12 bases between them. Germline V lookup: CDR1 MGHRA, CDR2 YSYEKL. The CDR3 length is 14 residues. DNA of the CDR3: TGCGCCAGCAGCCAAGCCCCCAGGGGGGATGAGCAGTTCTTC. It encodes CASSQAPRGDEQFF.

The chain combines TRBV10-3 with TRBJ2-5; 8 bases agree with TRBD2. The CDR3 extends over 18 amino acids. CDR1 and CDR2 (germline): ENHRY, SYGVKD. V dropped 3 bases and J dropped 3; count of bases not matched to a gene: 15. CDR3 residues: CAISDALEAGGTKETQYF. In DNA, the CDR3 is TGTGCCATCAGTGACGCATTAGAGGCGGGGGGCACAAAAGAGACCCAGTACTTC.

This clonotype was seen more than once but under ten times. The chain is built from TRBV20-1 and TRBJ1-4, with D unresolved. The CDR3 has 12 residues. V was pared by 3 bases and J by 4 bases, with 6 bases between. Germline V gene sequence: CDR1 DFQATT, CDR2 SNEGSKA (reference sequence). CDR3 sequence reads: CSASRNNEKLFF. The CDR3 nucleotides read TGCAGTGCTAGCAGAAATAATGAAAAACTGTTTTTT.

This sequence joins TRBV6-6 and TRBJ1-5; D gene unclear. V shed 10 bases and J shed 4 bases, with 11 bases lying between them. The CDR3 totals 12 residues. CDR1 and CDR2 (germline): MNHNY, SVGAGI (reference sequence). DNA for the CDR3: TGTGCCACCACCGATGGAAATCAGCCCCAGCATTTT. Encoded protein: CATTDGNQPQHF.

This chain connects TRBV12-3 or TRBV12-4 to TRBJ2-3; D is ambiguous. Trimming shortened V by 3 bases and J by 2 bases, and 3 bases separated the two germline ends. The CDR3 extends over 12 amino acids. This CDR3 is CASSFHTDTQYF. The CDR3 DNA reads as TGTGCCAGCAGTTTTCACACAGATACGCAGTATTTT.

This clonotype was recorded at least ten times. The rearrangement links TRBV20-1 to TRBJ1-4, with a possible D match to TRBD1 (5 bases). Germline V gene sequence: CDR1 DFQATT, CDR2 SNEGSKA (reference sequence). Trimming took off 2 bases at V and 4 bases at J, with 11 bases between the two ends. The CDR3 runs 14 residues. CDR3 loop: CSARPTGVNEKLFF. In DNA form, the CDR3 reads TGCAGTGCTAGACCTACGGGGGTTAATGAAAAACTGTTTTTT.

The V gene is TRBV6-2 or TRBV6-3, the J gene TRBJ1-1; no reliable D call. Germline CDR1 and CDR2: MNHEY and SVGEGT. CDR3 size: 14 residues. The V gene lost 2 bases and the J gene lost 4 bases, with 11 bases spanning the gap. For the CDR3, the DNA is TGTGCCAGCAGTTACGCCACAGATGTCACTGAAGCTTTCTTT. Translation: CASSYATDVTEAFF.

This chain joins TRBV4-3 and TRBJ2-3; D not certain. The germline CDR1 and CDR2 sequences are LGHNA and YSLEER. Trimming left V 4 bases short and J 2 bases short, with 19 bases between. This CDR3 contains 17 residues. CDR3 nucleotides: TGCGCCAGCAGCCCGGTGGCCGTTGGGTCGGACACAGATACGCAGTATTTT. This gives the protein CASSPVAVGSDTDTQYF.

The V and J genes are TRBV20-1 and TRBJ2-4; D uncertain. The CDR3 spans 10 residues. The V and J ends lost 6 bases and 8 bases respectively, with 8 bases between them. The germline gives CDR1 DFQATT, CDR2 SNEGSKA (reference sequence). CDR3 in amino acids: CSASRDIQYF. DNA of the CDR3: TGCAGTGCCTCACGGGACATTCAGTACTTC.

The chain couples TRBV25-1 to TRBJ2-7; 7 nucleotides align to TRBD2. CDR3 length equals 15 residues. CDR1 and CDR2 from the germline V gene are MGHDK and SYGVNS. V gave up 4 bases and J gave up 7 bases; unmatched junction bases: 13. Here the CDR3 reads CASSGSGDSGSEQYF. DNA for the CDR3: TGTGCCAGCAGTGGGAGTGGTGATAGCGGGTCGGAGCAGTACTTC.